The clone carrying this TCR beta chain was counted a single time. Profiling relied on immunoSEQ multiplex PCR, and the TCRdb table lists in-frame clones only, not all of them. Among roughly 280,000 clones listed, around 90% were seen once. These data belong to a study of blood T cell repertoires in COVID-19. Study summary: Researchers got acute and convalescent COVID-19 samples from the United States, Italy and Spain. T cells, B-cell-depleted T cells, or PBMCs provided the cDNA or gDNA that served as material.

Cohort 3 donors counted as recovered after two negative PCRs, clearance, or resolved symptoms. CDR1 is MNHEY, CDR2 SVGAGI, per germline. V lost 6 bases, J lost 2 bases, and 8 bases lay in between. The CDR3 extends over 12 amino acids. The specimen sequenced was PBMCs or T cells enriched from blood (not recorded which). This clonotype was sampled from a woman aged 45-65 years who had recovered from COVID-19. The V call is TRBV6-5, the J call TRBJ2-7, with a tentative D call TRBD1 (5 bases). The CDR3: CASRDRTYEQYF. The CDR3 nucleotides read TGTGCCAGCAGAGACAGAACCTACGAGCAGTACTTC.